A single sample gave rise to the 13 T cell receptor beta chains below, sequenced in a study of vaccination and CD4 T cells after COVID-19. Sequenced with the Oncomine TCR Beta short-read assay was DNA taken from cultured CD4+ T cells. TCRdb itself ran the PCR reads through MiXCR, one entry per CDR3 protein. The table has around 5,000 distinct CDR3 sequences, around 47% seen once. Their antigens are not known. Treatment meaning: approximately 9-day PBMC culture with coronavirus spike peptide pools or control peptides (ViraFEST assay). Source: CD4+ T cells from blood, cultured in vitro, taken after SARS-CoV-2 vaccination. The source of these receptors is a human donor who had recovered from COVID-19.

This clonotype was counted between two and nine times. This chain links TRBV7-9 with TRBJ1-3; D call uncertain. With 1 base removed from V and 2 bases from J, the gap between germline ends came to 6 bases. Germline V gene lookup returns CDR1 SEHNR and CDR2 FQNEAQ (reference sequence). The CDR3 spans 14 residues. The CDR3 reads CASSLEGPGNTIYF. In DNA form, the CDR3 reads TGTGCCAGCAGCTTAGAAGGACCTGGAAACACCATATATTTT.

This chain connects TRBV10-3 to TRBJ2-3; D unclear. CDR3 length: 11 amino acids. Germline V lookup: CDR1 ENHRY, CDR2 SYGVKD. The V end was cut by 0 bases, the J end by 8 bases, with 3 bases between. The CDR3, as DNA: TGTGCCATCAGTGAGTCGGGTACGCAGTATTTT. It yields the protein CAISESGTQYF.

V gene TRBV6-5 combines with J gene TRBJ2-5, with D tentatively TRBD1 (6 bases). The V end lost 2 bases, the J end lost 6 bases, and 10 bases lay between the germline ends. The CDR3 sequence is 13 residues long. Germline-derived CDR1 and CDR2 are MNHEY and SVGAGI. CDR3 sequence: CASSYRGMQTQYF. The CDR3 region has the DNA TGTGCCAGCAGTTACAGGGGGATGCAGACCCAGTACTTC.

Only a few counts were recorded for this clonotype. The rearrangement uses TRBV7-2 and TRBJ2-5, with TRBD2 matching 9 bases. The trim removed 6 bases at V and 5 bases at J, leaving 16 bases unmatched. Germline CDR1 reads SGHTA; CDR2 reads FQGNSA. The CDR3 is 17 amino acids. This CDR3 is CASSVAGGHKVGETQYF. The DNA of the CDR3 is TGTGCCAGCAGTGTCGCGGGGGGGCATAAGGTCGGGGAGACCCAGTACTTC.

J is TRBJ2-7 and V is TRBV25-1; maybe TRBD1 (5 bases). V dropped 10 bases and J dropped 4 bases, with 14 bases sitting between them. The V gene's germline CDR1 is MGHDK and CDR2 SYGVNS. This CDR3 spans 12 amino acids. This chain's CDR3 is CATQGFHYEQYF. Here the CDR3 DNA reads TGTGCCACTCAGGGATTCCATTACGAGCAGTACTTC.

This clonotype was counted a few times. The chain joins TRBV2 to TRBJ2-5; unclear D gene. Trimming stripped 4 bases from V and 0 bases from J, with 6 bases between. CDR3 length equals 13 residues. Germline CDR1 SNHLY, CDR2 FYNNEI. CDR3 in DNA: TGTGCCAGCAGTGTCTTCCACCAAGAGACCCAGTACTTC. Translated: CASSVFHQETQYF.

In this sample, this clonotype turned up a few times. The J gene is TRBJ2-7, the V gene TRBV11-2; D gene uncertain. Germline CDR1 SGHAT, CDR2 FQNNGV. Trimming cost V 4 bases and J 4 bases, with 5 bases left between them. This CDR3 has 11 amino acids. The CDR3 protein is CASSSQYEQYF. CDR3 DNA sequence: TGTGCCAGCAGCTCCCAATACGAGCAGTACTTC. Supplemented by reference TRBV11-2 and TRBJ2-7, the full variable domain reads EAGVAQSPRYKIIEKRQSVAFWCNPISGHATLYWYQQILGQGPKLLIQFQNNGVVDDSQLPKDRFSAERLKGVDSTLKIQPAKLEDSAVYLCASSSQYEQYFGPGTRLTVT.

The chain links TRBV30 to TRBJ2-7; the D gene is possibly TRBD2 (5 bases). From germline, CDR1 is GTSNPN and CDR2 SVGIG (reference sequence). The CDR3 sequence is 13 residues long. The V and J ends lost 3 bases and 5 bases respectively, with 14 bases between them. The CDR3 sequence is CAWRRGSVNEQYF. The CDR3 nucleotides read TGTGCCTGGAGGAGAGGGAGTGTGAACGAGCAGTACTTC.

In this sample, this clonotype turned up a few times. The chain links TRBV20-1 to TRBJ2-7, with D possibly called TRBD1 or TRBD2 (6 bases each). This CDR3 has 16 amino acids. From germline, CDR1 is DFQATT and CDR2 SNEGSKA (reference sequence). The ends were cut back, 6 bases at V and 0 bases at J, with 21 bases in the middle. As DNA, the CDR3 is TGCAGTGCCGAGGGGGGATACACCGCCGGCTCCTACGAGCAGTACTTC. As protein: CSAEGGYTAGSYEQYF.

A few counts support this clonotype. This chain links TRBV7-3 with TRBJ2-7, with TRBD2 matching 7 bases. After removal of 2 bases from V and 3 bases from J, the junction contained 4 bases not matched to a gene. The CDR3 spans 14 residues. From germline, CDR1 is SGHTA and CDR2 FQGTGA. The CDR3 protein is CASSLGGSGYEQYF. CDR3 nucleotides: TGTGCCAGCAGCTTAGGCGGGAGCGGCTACGAGCAGTACTTC. Based on the CDR3 plus reference TRBV7-3 and TRBJ2-7, the full variable domain is GAGVSQTPSNKVTEKGKYVELRCDPISGHTALYWYRQSLGQGPEFLIYFQGTGAADDSGLPNDRFFAVRPEGSVSTLKIQRTERGDSAVYLCASSLGGSGYEQYFGPGTRLTVT.

This clonotype was observed a few times. An end of the junction does not agree with germline; a read error may underlie this. The rearrangement joins TRBV7-7 to TRBJ2-2; 7 bases align to TRBD2. Germline CDR1 SSHAT, CDR2 FNYEAQ (reference sequence). There are 14 residues in the CDR3. The CDR3 nucleotides are TGTGCTAGCAGCTCTAGCGGCGTCACCGGGGAGCTGTTTTTT. Translating gives CASSSSGVTGELFF.

This rearrangement joins TRBV6-5 to TRBJ2-7; unclear D gene. Between the trimmed V and J ends, which lost 2 bases and 0 bases, there was a span of 8 bases. There are 14 residues in the CDR3. The V gene's germline CDR1 is MNHEY and CDR2 SVGAGI. The DNA of the CDR3 is TGTGCCAGCAGTTACGGAGTTCCCTCCTACGAGCAGTACTTC. It specifies CASSYGVPSYEQYF.

This clonotype was recorded once. V gene TRBV6-1 combines with J gene TRBJ2-7; no firm D call. The CDR3 is made up of 11 amino acids. The germline V gene has CDR1 MNHNS and CDR2 SASEGT. V was trimmed by 6 bases and J by 7 bases, leaving 10 bases between them. The CDR3 sequence: CASRTLGEQYF. The DNA for the CDR3 is TGTGCCAGCAGGACGCTGGGGGAGCAGTACTTC.